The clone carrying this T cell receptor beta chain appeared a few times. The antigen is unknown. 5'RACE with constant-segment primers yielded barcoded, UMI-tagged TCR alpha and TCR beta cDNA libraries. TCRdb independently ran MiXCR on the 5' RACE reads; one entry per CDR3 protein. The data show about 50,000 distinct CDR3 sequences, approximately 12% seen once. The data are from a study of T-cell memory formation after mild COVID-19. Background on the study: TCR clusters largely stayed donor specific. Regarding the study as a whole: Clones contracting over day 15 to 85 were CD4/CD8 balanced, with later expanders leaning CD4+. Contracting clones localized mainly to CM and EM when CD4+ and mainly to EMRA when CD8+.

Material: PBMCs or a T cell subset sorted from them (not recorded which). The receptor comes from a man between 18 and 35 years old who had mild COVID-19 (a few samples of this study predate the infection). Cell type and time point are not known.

Written as DNA, the CDR3 is TGTGCCACCAGTGAGGGCCGGGGCTCTGAAGCAGATACGCAGTATTTT. Translation: CATSEGRGSEADTQYF. The chain employs TRBV24-1 and TRBJ2-3; D may match TRBD1 or TRBD2 (5 bases each). Trimming removed 4 bases at V and 4 bases at J, with 17 bases between. This CDR3 has 16 residues. The germline gives CDR1 KGHDR, CDR2 SFDVKD.